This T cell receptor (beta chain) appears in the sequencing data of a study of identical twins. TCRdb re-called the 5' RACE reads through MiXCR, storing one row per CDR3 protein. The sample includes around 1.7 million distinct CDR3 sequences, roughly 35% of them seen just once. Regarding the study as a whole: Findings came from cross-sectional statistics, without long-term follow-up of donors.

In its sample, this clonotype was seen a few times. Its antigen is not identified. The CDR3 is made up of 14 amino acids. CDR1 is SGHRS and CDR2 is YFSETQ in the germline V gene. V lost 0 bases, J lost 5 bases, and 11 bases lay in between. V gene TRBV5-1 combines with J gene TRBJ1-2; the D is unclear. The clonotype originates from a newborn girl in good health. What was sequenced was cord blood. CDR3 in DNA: TGCGCCAGCAGCTTGGATGGCCTAACGTATGGCTACACCTTC. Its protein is CASSLDGLTYGYTF.